These T cell receptor beta chains were read from a single sample in a study of T cell responses to AZD1222 COVID-19 vaccine. Method: immunoSEQ multiplex PCR; TCRdb's copy keeps in-frame clones and lacks some. The sample records 95,000 to 100,000 clones, approximately 84% being singletons. The specimen comprised peripheral blood, sampled on day 0 of AZD1222 vaccination. The receptors originated from an adult in good health. CDR3s include the opening cysteine and the closing phenylalanine or tryptophan.

V gene	J gene	CDR3 protein
TRBV2	TRBJ2-3	CATKGRVADTQYF
TRBV7-2	TRBJ2-7	CASSLISAGANEQYF
TRBV10-1	TRBJ1-2	CASKKGGVGYGYTF
TRBV27	TRBJ1-1	CASSAYQRNTEAFF
TRBV5-1	TRBJ2-2	CASSLKGGQQTGELFF
TRBV10-1	TRBJ2-7	CASSSGTSAYEQYF
TRBV7-3	TRBJ2-7	CASSSGQGTYEQYF
TRBV7-9	TRBJ2-6	CASNRDGGAGANVLTF
TRBV6-1	TRBJ2-5	CASSDQGGTQYF
TRBV7-9	TRBJ1-2	CASSLQAPGANGYTF
TRBV5-1	TRBJ1-2	CASSFDSGVGYTF
TRBV19	TRBJ1-6	CASSIRDGGNSPLHF
TRBV5-1	TRBJ2-7	CASSLPGTSSYEQYF
TRBV10-2	TRBJ2-2	CASKRGTSGTGELFF
TRBV7-9	TRBJ1-2	CASSLQTQGDYGYTF
TRBV18	TRBJ2-1	CASSRAGGEDDEQFF
TRBV21-1	TRBJ2-7	CASSFTPGTGGVYEQYF
TRBV29-1	TRBJ1-2	CSVAQGEAYGYTF
TRBV12-3/TRBV12-4	TRBJ2-3	CASSLRGTQYF
TRBV4-2	TRBJ2-7	CASSQEGSTGWYEQYF